This TCR beta chain was captured in a study of blood T cell repertoires in COVID-19. The wider study: PBMCs, B-cell-depleted T cells, or T cells were the source of the cDNA or gDNA that made up the material.

Germline CDR1 and CDR2: SGHRS and YFSETQ. The CDR3 is 14 amino acids. V was shortened by 0 bases and J by 4 bases, with 8 bases between the two germline ends. Measured with immunoSEQ multiplex PCR; TCRdb has only the in-frame clones, and not every one. The data show over 90,000 clones, with roughly 87% seen just once and about 6.3% held by the top ten. This clone was picked up one time. The TCR comes from a human donor in a cohort sampled during active COVID-19. Sequenced: peripheral blood. V and J are TRBV5-1 and TRBJ1-3; no firm D call. Here the CDR3 reads CASSLASEGNTIYF. In DNA form, the CDR3 reads TGCGCCAGCAGCTTGGCGTCAGAAGGAAACACCATATATTTT.